What follows are 10 T cell receptor beta chains derived from one specimen sequenced in a study of blood T cell repertoires in COVID-19. Assay: immunoSEQ multiplex PCR; the TCRdb copy retains only in-frame clones and omits some. The table includes around 69,000 clones, 80% to 90% detected once. Material: peripheral blood. The receptors were gathered from a woman aged 45 to 65 with active COVID-19.

The chain combines TRBV5-1 with TRBJ1-6, with a weak D call TRBD1 (6 bases). Germline V CDR1 and CDR2: SGHRS, YFSETQ. Trimming left V 0 bases short and J 7 bases short, with 14 bases between. There are 16 residues in the CDR3. The CDR3 loop reads CASSLVLQGPNSPLHF. The CDR3 nucleotides are TGCGCCAGCAGCTTGGTCCTACAGGGCCCAAATTCACCCCTCCACTTT.

The chain links TRBV9 to TRBJ2-7, with 8 nucleotides matching TRBD1. This CDR3 has 13 residues. With 4 bases clipped from V and 7 bases from J, the junction kept 7 bases outside the gene matches. Germline assignment: CDR1 SGDLS and CDR2 YYNGEE. This CDR3 is CASSPRQGYEQYF. The CDR3 bases are TGTGCCAGCAGCCCTAGACAGGGGTATGAGCAGTACTTC.

The J gene is TRBJ2-5, the V gene TRBV5-1, with 7 bases that match TRBD2. With 7 bases clipped from V and 4 bases from J, the junction kept 1 base outside the gene matches. CDR3 length: 11 amino acids. Germline V gene lookup returns CDR1 SGHRS and CDR2 YFSETQ. The CDR3 coding sequence is TGCGCCAGCGTAGCGGGAGAGACCCAGTACTTC. It encodes CASVAGETQYF.

This chain links TRBV6-1 with TRBJ2-1, with D tentatively TRBD2 (5 bases). Germline V gene sequence: CDR1 MNHNS, CDR2 SASEGT. V lost 2 bases and J lost 2, with 13 bases in between. This CDR3 has 16 residues. CDR3 in DNA: TGTGCCAGCAGTGAATTTCCAGCGGCGGCCTACAATGAGCAGTTCTTC. Protein product: CASSEFPAAAYNEQFF.

The V and J genes are TRBV6-1 and TRBJ1-1; TRBD1 aligns across 8 bases. Germline V gene lookup returns CDR1 MNHNS and CDR2 SASEGT. This CDR3 is 15 amino acids long. V trimming: 0 bases; J trimming: 4 bases; junction bases outside the gene matches: 4. DNA for the CDR3: TGTGCCAGCAGTGAAGCGGAGACAGGGGTCACTGAAGCTTTCTTT. Protein sequence: CASSEAETGVTEAFF.

The V gene is TRBV5-1, the J gene TRBJ2-4; 7 nucleotides match TRBD1. From germline, CDR1 is SGHRS and CDR2 YFSETQ. V dropped 3 bases and J dropped 8; count of bases not matched to a gene: 5. The CDR3 spans 13 residues. This CDR3 is CASSSQGTDIQYF. The CDR3, as DNA: TGCGCCAGCAGCTCACAGGGGACAGACATTCAGTACTTC.

The chain joins TRBV5-1 to TRBJ2-4, with TRBD2 matching 8 bases. Germline V gives CDR1 SGHRS, CDR2 YFSETQ. With 3 bases clipped from V and 10 bases from J, the junction kept 9 bases outside the gene matches. The CDR3 is made up of 14 amino acids. Here the CDR3 DNA reads TGCGCCAGCAGCTACGGGACTAGAGGGGATATTCAGTACTTC. This translates into CASSYGTRGDIQYF.

The CDR3 spells CASSNDRGLAGELFF. As DNA, the CDR3 is TGTGCCAGCAGTAACGACAGGGGGTTGGCCGGGGAGCTGTTTTTT. V is TRBV27 and J is TRBJ2-2; 9 bases map to TRBD1. The ends lost 5 bases at V and 6 bases at J; junction bases unmatched: 7. There are 15 residues in the CDR3. Germline loops: CDR1 MNHEY, CDR2 SMNVEV (reference sequence).

The rearrangement uses TRBV5-1 and TRBJ2-7, with 10 positions matching TRBD2. The CDR3 loop spans 15 amino acids. In germline, CDR1 is SGHRS, CDR2 YFSETQ. The V gene end was trimmed by 2 bases and the J gene end by 0 bases; junction bases not matched to a gene: 2. The CDR3: CASSFSGRASYEQYF. The CDR3 DNA reads TGCGCCAGCAGCTTCAGCGGGAGGGCCTCCTACGAGCAGTACTTC.

The chain is built from TRBV24-1 and TRBJ2-1, with D maybe TRBD1 (5 bases). V lost 4 bases and J lost 0, with 6 bases in between. The CDR3 has 14 residues. In germline, CDR1 is KGHDR, CDR2 SFDVKD. The CDR3 coding sequence is TGTGCCACCAGTGACAGGGCCTCCTACAATGAGCAGTTCTTC. It encodes CATSDRASYNEQFF.